The 15 T cell receptor beta chains given below trace back to one sample, sequenced in a study of control samples from healthy donors and cancer patients. Libraries were prepared by immunoSEQ multiplex PCR; TCRdb keeps only in-frame clonotypes and omits some of them. This table has around 130,000 clones, around 87% appearing once. The sequenced sample was blood. These receptors were obtained from a man under 40 in good health.

V is TRBV6-5 and J is TRBJ1-1; D not resolved. The CDR3 contains 11 residues. The ends were cut back, 6 bases at V and 2 bases at J, with 4 bases in the middle. Germline CDR1 reads MNHEY; CDR2 reads SVGAGI. The CDR3 sequence: CASSKNTEAFF. CDR3 coding DNA: TGTGCCAGCAGCAAAAACACTGAAGCTTTCTTT.

The chain combines TRBV6-4 with TRBJ1-5; D uncertain. V was clipped by 5 bases and J by 0 bases, with 11 bases between them. The CDR3 consists of 15 residues. Per the germline V gene, CDR1 is MRHNA and CDR2 is SNTAGT. The CDR3 protein is CASSSTLYSNQPQHF. CDR3 coding DNA: TGTGCCAGCAGTTCGACCCTTTATAGCAATCAGCCCCAGCATTTT.

V gene TRBV27 combines with J gene TRBJ2-1; D not certain. Germline V gene data show CDR1 as MNHEY and CDR2 as SMNVEV (reference sequence). The length of the CDR3 is 11 residues. Trimming removed 6 bases from V and 4 bases from J, with 4 bases in between. CDR3 in DNA: TGTGCCAGCAGCCAATACAATGAGCAGTTCTTC. Translating gives CASSQYNEQFF.

V is TRBV5-8 and J is TRBJ1-1, with D unclear. The V and J ends lost 4 bases and 1 base respectively, with 5 bases between them. This CDR3 is built from 12 residues. Germline V gene data show CDR1 as SGHTS and CDR2 as YDEGEE. CDR3 in DNA: TGTGCCAGCAGCGGGGAGAACACTGAAGCTTTCTTT. Its translation: CASSGENTEAFF.

The chain links TRBV2 to TRBJ2-3, with D tentatively TRBD1 (5 bases). The CDR3 has 16 residues. CDR1 and CDR2 from the germline V gene are SNHLY and FYNNEI. V was pared by 8 bases and J by 0 bases, with 18 bases between. The CDR3 here is CASEDPGQASTDTQYF. The DNA of the CDR3 is TGTGCCAGCGAGGACCCAGGGCAGGCTAGCACAGATACGCAGTATTTT.

The rearrangement links TRBV18 to TRBJ1-1, with a weak D call TRBD1 (5 bases). Germline-derived CDR1 and CDR2 are KGHSH and LQKENI. Between the trimmed V and J ends, which lost 2 bases and 6 bases, there was a span of 13 bases. CDR3 length: 14 residues. CDR3 coding DNA: TGTGCCAGCTCACCAACCCCAGGGAGCCCTGAAGCTTTCTTT. Translation: CASSPTPGSPEAFF.

The rearrangement links TRBV7-9 to TRBJ1-1; D is unclear. V dropped 1 base and J dropped 4 bases, with 4 bases sitting between them. In germline, CDR1 is SEHNR, CDR2 FQNEAQ (reference sequence). The CDR3 contains 12 residues. CDR3 coding DNA: TGTGCCAGCAGCTTAGACTTCACTGAAGCTTTCTTT. Amino acid sequence: CASSLDFTEAFF.

This clone showed up just a few times. The chain is built from TRBV6-4 and TRBJ1-6; perhaps TRBD1 as D (5 bases). Germline V gene data show CDR1 as MRHNA and CDR2 as SNTAGT. The V gene lost 7 bases and the J gene lost 7 bases, with 14 bases spanning the gap. CDR3 length: 14 amino acids. DNA for the CDR3: TGTGCCAGCACTCCGAACCCAGGGAATTCACCCCTCCACTTT. This translates into CASTPNPGNSPLHF.

The count of this clone is one. The rearrangement joins TRBV5-1 to TRBJ2-7, with 11 bases aligning to TRBD2. The length of the CDR3 is 17 residues. V lost 4 bases, J lost 6 bases, and 15 bases stayed unmatched. Germline V gene data show CDR1 as SGHRS and CDR2 as YFSETQ. CDR3 residues: CASSPTSGGFRVLEQYF. CDR3 nucleotides: TGCGCCAGCAGCCCCACTAGCGGGGGATTTAGAGTTCTCGAGCAGTACTTC.

The chain is built from TRBV4-2 and TRBJ1-2; no clear D. The V gene lost 0 bases and the J gene lost 0 bases, with 11 bases spanning the gap. The CDR3 covers 16 residues. CDR1 is LGHNA, CDR2 YNFKEQ, per germline. CDR3 in amino acids: CASSQESGVTNYGYTF. CDR3 sequence (DNA): TGTGCCAGCAGCCAAGAATCTGGGGTTACTAACTATGGCTACACCTTC.

The chain couples TRBV19 to TRBJ1-5, with D possibly matching TRBD1 (6 bases). With 10 bases removed from V and 6 bases from J, the gap between germline ends came to 22 bases. The CDR3 has 15 residues. Germline CDR1 is LNHDA and CDR2 is SQIVND (reference sequence). In nucleotides, the CDR3 is TGTGCCACCTCCGAGACAGGTCTTGGGGGTCAGCCCCAGCATTTT. Amino acid sequence: CATSETGLGGQPQHF.

DNA of the CDR3: TGTGCCAGCAGCGCTCTCGGGGTATCGAACACCGGGGAGCTGTTTTTT. This translates into CASSALGVSNTGELFF. The gene calls are TRBV11-2 and TRBJ2-2; D may be TRBD2 (5 bases). V was trimmed by 5 bases and J by 0 bases, leaving 13 bases between them. Germline assignment: CDR1 SGHAT and CDR2 FQNNGV. This CDR3 comprises 16 residues.

The genes are TRBV12-3 or TRBV12-4 and TRBJ2-7; D ambiguous. V lost 4 bases and J lost 5, with 6 bases in between. This CDR3 has 11 amino acids. In DNA form, the CDR3 reads TGTGCCAGCAGTTATGGGAACGAGCAGTACTTC. Translating it yields CASSYGNEQYF.

The rearrangement uses TRBV29-1 and TRBJ1-3; D unresolved. Per germline, CDR1 SQVTM and CDR2 ANQGSEA. The germline V and J ends were trimmed by 3 bases and 0 bases, with 6 bases remaining between them. The CDR3 is 13 amino acids. The CDR3 DNA is TGCAGCGTTGACCTAAACTCTGGAAACACCATATATTTT. It translates to CSVDLNSGNTIYF.

V gene TRBV29-1 combines with J gene TRBJ2-2; 15 bases are shared with TRBD2. Germline-derived CDR1 and CDR2 are SQVTM and ANQGSEA. The CDR3 is 16 amino acids. V shed 5 bases and J 5 bases; nucleotides not matched to a gene: 6. In DNA form, the CDR3 reads TGCAGCGTTCTCACCGGGACTAGCGGGGGGACCGGGGAGCTGTTTTTT. It yields the protein CSVLTGTSGGTGELFF.